These T cell receptor beta chains were read from a single sample in a study of T cells after posttransplantation cyclophosphamide. TCRdb keeps only in-frame clones here, not all; method: immunoSEQ multiplex PCR. The sample has about 39,000 clones, none seen only once. Sequencing was carried out using PBMCs. The source is a woman between 50 and 59 years old in good health and a related stem cell transplant donor. CDR3s include the opening cysteine and the closing phenylalanine or tryptophan. The D gene is left open where the match is weak. Clone size is shown for a subset of rows, as once, few, many or a class of expanded clone.

>TRBV4-1|TRBJ2-3|TRBD2|few
CASSQVWASGGGAWGDTQYF
TGCGCCAGCAGCCAAGTTTGGGCCTCTGGCGGGGGGGCCTGGGGAGATACGCAGTATTTT
>TRBV5-1|TRBJ1-5|TRBD1|many
CASSWQGDQPQHF
TGCGCCAGCAGTTGGCAGGGGGATCAGCCCCAGCATTTT
>TRBV5-4|TRBJ2-7|TRBD1|many
CASSLRDRDGLGEQYF
TGTGCCAGCAGCTTACGGGACAGGGACGGGTTAGGGGAGCAGTACTTC
>TRBV5-5|TRBJ2-7|NA|many
CASSFITGEQYF
TGTGCCAGCAGCTTTATTACAGGGGAGCAGTACTTC
>TRBV6-6|TRBJ1-6|TRBD1|many
CASTLSQGAGSPLHF
TGTGCCAGCACCCTGAGCCAGGGGGCTGGTTCACCCCTCCACTTT
>TRBV12-5|TRBJ2-4|TRBD2|many
CASGVGGSPNIQYF
TGTGCTAGTGGGGTGGGGGGGAGTCCAAACATTCAGTACTTC
>TRBV30|TRBJ2-3|TRBD2|many
CAWSRSGGTDTQYF
TGTGCCTGGAGTCGAAGCGGGGGCACAGATACGCAGTATTTT
>TRBV11-2|TRBJ1-1|NA|few
CASSLAEGTEAFF
TGTGCCAGCAGCTTAGCCGAGGGCACTGAAGCTTTCTTT
>TRBV27|TRBJ2-3|TRBD2|many
CASGSGGYPTDTQYF
TGTGCCAGCGGAAGCGGGGGGTACCCGACAGATACGCAGTATTTT
>TRBV18|TRBJ1-2|NA|NA
CASSPGAESYGYTF
TGTGCCAGCTCACCAGGGGCCGAAAGCTATGGCTACACCTTC
>TRBV19|TRBJ1-4|NA|many
CASSPAGGRAYTAELFF
TGTGCCAGTAGTCCCGCCGGCGGCAGGGCTTATACAGCCGAACTGTTTTTT
>TRBV27|TRBJ1-2|TRBD1|many
CASTSNRGDGYTF
TGTGCCAGCACCTCTAACAGGGGTGACGGCTACACCTTC
>TRBV5-5|TRBJ2-3|TRBD2|many
CASSLLAGGQSTDTQYF
TGTGCCAGCAGCCTACTAGCGGGGGGCCAATCCACAGATACGCAGTATTTT
>TRBV15|TRBJ2-7|TRBD1|few
CATSRPPGQLYEQYF
TGTGCCACCAGCAGACCCCCGGGACAGCTCTACGAGCAGTACTTC
>TRBV7-2|TRBJ2-7|TRBD2|NA
CASSLISGLAGGSSYEQYF
TGTGCCAGCAGCTTAATTAGCGGACTAGCGGGGGGGTCCTCCTACGAGCAGTACTTC
>TRBV6-1|TRBJ2-1|TRBD1|many
CASSGQGARWDEQFF
TGTGCCAGCAGCGGACAGGGGGCGCGGTGGGATGAGCAGTTCTTC
>TRBV28|TRBJ1-5|NA|many
CASSDPSPRTADQPQHF
TGTGCCAGCAGTGACCCCTCGCCTAGGACAGCTGATCAGCCCCAGCATTTT
>TRBV6-5|TRBJ1-1|TRBD1|NA
CASSLPRQGPEAFF
TGTGCCAGCAGTCTGCCACGACAGGGGCCTGAAGCTTTCTTT
>TRBV19|TRBJ1-1|NA|many
CASSIEGGTEAFF
TGTGCCAGTAGTATAGAAGGCGGGACTGAAGCTTTCTTT
>TRBV4-1|TRBJ2-2|TRBD2|many
CASSQFWRGGTGELFF
TGCGCCAGCAGCCAATTCTGGCGGGGGGGCACCGGGGAGCTGTTTTTT
>TRBV12-5|TRBJ1-3|TRBD1|many
CASGPGTGYGNTIYF
TGTGCTAGTGGTCCCGGGACAGGGTACGGAAACACCATATATTTT
>TRBV12-5|TRBJ2-3|TRBD2|few
CASGSTGLAGTDTQYF
TGTGCTAGTGGTTCCACCGGACTAGCAGGGACAGATACGCAGTATTTT
>TRBV2|TRBJ1-6|TRBD1|many
CASSVLGTGSSPLHF
TGTGCCAGCAGTGTCCTTGGGACAGGATCTTCACCCCTCCACTTT
>TRBV5-6|TRBJ1-1|NA|many
CASSYSRGSMNTEAFF
TGTGCCAGCAGTTATTCGAGGGGGTCTATGAACACTGAAGCTTTCTTT
>TRBV4-1|TRBJ1-2|NA|many
CASSPTAHTF
TGCGCCAGCAGCCCGACAGCCCACACCTTC
>TRBV19|TRBJ2-7|TRBD1|many
CASSAPGTGAHEQYF
TGTGCCAGTAGTGCACCCGGGACAGGGGCTCACGAGCAGTACTTC
>TRBV7-2|TRBJ1-1|NA|many
CASSSHKTGGRNTEAFF
TGTGCCAGCAGCTCACACAAAACGGGCGGGAGGAACACTGAAGCTTTCTTT
>TRBV19|TRBJ2-7|TRBD1|many
CASRDRVLYEQYF
TGTGCCAGTAGAGACAGGGTGCTCTACGAGCAGTACTTC
>TRBV5-4|TRBJ2-7|TRBD1|many
CASSLGDRGAYEQYF
TGTGCCAGCAGCTTGGGGGACAGGGGGGCCTACGAGCAGTACTTC
>TRBV5-6|TRBJ2-7|TRBD1|NA
CASSLGRQGTYEQYF
TGTGCCAGCAGCTTGGGGCGACAGGGAACCTACGAGCAGTACTTC
>TRBV18|TRBJ2-7|NA|many
CASSSGQVYEQYF
TGTGCCAGCTCATCGGGACAAGTCTACGAGCAGTACTTC
>TRBV5-6|TRBJ2-1|NA|few
CASSQGTFGGTNEQFF
TGTGCCAGCAGCCAGGGAACTTTTGGGGGCACCAATGAGCAGTTCTTC
>TRBV5-1|TRBJ2-3|NA|many
CASSLGIAATDTQYF
TGCGCCAGCAGCTTGGGTATAGCGGCCACAGATACGCAGTATTTT
>TRBV7-9|TRBJ2-2|TRBD2|many
CASSKGLAGANTGELFF
TGTGCCAGCAGCAAGGGACTAGCGGGGGCAAACACCGGGGAGCTGTTTTTT
>TRBV7-8|TRBJ2-7|TRBD1|many
CASSFRGTYEQYF
TGTGCCAGCAGCTTCAGGGGGACCTACGAGCAGTACTTC
>TRBV5-1|TRBJ2-2|NA|many
CASSFLAGGNTGELFF
TGCGCCAGCAGCTTTTTGGCCGGGGGGAACACCGGGGAGCTGTTTTTT
>TRBV5-4|TRBJ2-2|NA|many
CASTKLGGPQGPGELFF
TGTGCCAGCACCAAACTTGGGGGACCCCAGGGGCCCGGGGAGCTGTTTTTT
>TRBV18|TRBJ1-2|NA|many
CASSTSGGYTF
TGTGCCAGCTCTACCTCCGGTGGCTACACCTTC
>TRBV28|TRBJ2-4|TRBD1|many
CASRTGGLGIQYF
TGTGCCAGCAGGACAGGGGGGCTAGGCATTCAGTACTTC
>TRBV18|TRBJ1-1|NA|many
CASSLSLDMNTEAFF
TGTGCCAGCTCACTCTCTTTGGACATGAACACTGAAGCTTTCTTT
>TRBV5-5|TRBJ2-2|NA|many
CASSSYTNTGELFF
TGTGCCAGCAGCTCATACACGAACACCGGGGAGCTGTTTTTT
>TRBV28|TRBJ1-5|TRBD1|many
CASSSPGGTNQPQHF
TGTGCCAGCAGTTCCCCAGGGGGCACAAATCAGCCCCAGCATTTT
>TRBV7-3|TRBJ1-1|NA|many
CASTPSGNTEAFF
TGTGCCAGCACCCCGAGTGGGAACACTGAAGCTTTCTTT
>TRBV5-1|TRBJ2-3|TRBD2|many
CASSLDGGGSTDTQYF
TGCGCCAGCAGCTTGGATGGCGGGGGGAGCACAGATACGCAGTATTTT
>TRBV5-6|TRBJ1-5|NA|many
CASSLGWGVNQPQHF
TGTGCCAGCAGCTTGGGATGGGGGGTTAATCAGCCCCAGCATTTT
>TRBV19|TRBJ2-3|NA|many
CASSLGTFYTQYF
TGTGCCAGTAGTCTAGGGACTTTTTATACGCAGTATTTT
>TRBV28|TRBJ1-2|NA|few
CASSLMGAYYGYTF
TGTGCCAGCAGTTTAATGGGAGCCTACTATGGCTACACCTTC
>TRBV7-3|TRBJ2-1|TRBD2|many
CASSLESGLAYNEQFF
TGTGCCAGCAGCCTCGAATCGGGACTAGCATACAATGAGCAGTTCTTC
>TRBV5-4|TRBJ1-2|NA|many
CASSVRYTGRYGYTF
TGTGCCAGCAGCGTCCGCTATACAGGGCGGTATGGCTACACCTTC
>TRBV18|TRBJ2-7|TRBD2|NA
CASSWGGDYEQYF
TGTGCCAGCTCGTGGGGGGGGGACTACGAGCAGTACTTC
>TRBV7-2|TRBJ2-1|NA|many
CASNGLNEQFF
TGTGCCAGCAACGGTCTAAATGAGCAGTTCTTC
>TRBV11-2|TRBJ2-3|TRBD2|many
CAVRGEGTDTQYF
TGTGCCGTACGGGGGGAGGGCACAGATACGCAGTATTTT
>TRBV5-1|TRBJ2-7|NA|many
CASSLAESGSEQYF
TGCGCCAGCAGCTTGGCCGAGTCGGGATCCGAGCAGTACTTC
>TRBV5-1|TRBJ1-1|NA|many
CASSVSAGAYTEAFF
TGCGCCAGCAGCGTGTCAGCGGGGGCATACACTGAAGCTTTCTTT
>TRBV27|TRBJ1-1|NA|few
CASSPGGGPMNTEAFF
TGTGCCAGCAGTCCCGGGGGAGGGCCCATGAACACTGAAGCTTTCTTT